The rows below give T cell receptor beta chains drawn from one sample of a study of shared clonotypes between healthy human individuals. The repertoire was sequenced with immunoSEQ multiplex PCR; TCRdb's copy has only in-frame clones and lacks some. The sample holds about 2.4 million clones, over 85% seen once. Input material: naive CD4+ T cells from PBMCs. The receptors shown here come from a young man in good health. Some clones in this sample may be carry-over from other donors' samples. CDR3s include the opening cysteine and the closing phenylalanine or tryptophan. A D gene is named only where the DNA matches it firmly. Only part of the rows carry a size: once, few, many, or a class if the clone is expanded.

CDR3aa,CDR3nt,j_gene,d_gene,abundance,v_gene
CASSLGLAALRTDTQYF,TGCGCCAGCAGCCTAGGACTAGCGGCTTTGCGCACAGATACGCAGTATTTT,TRBJ2-3,TRBD2,.,TRBV5-1
CASSGSEAGRMAGNTIYF,TGTGCCAGCAGTGGGAGTGAGGCAGGGAGGATGGCAGGAAACACCATATATTTT,TRBJ1-3,.,.,TRBV2
CASSGTVANTEAFF,TGCGCCAGCAGCGGGACAGTAGCGAACACTGAAGCTTTCTTT,TRBJ1-1,TRBD1,.,TRBV5-1
CASSLVRDTPYGYTF,TGTGCCAGCAGCTTAGTACGCGACACCCCCTATGGCTACACCTTC,TRBJ1-2,.,.,TRBV11-2
CASSQDSGQDQPQHF,TGCGCCAGCAGCCAAGATTCGGGTCAAGATCAGCCCCAGCATTTT,TRBJ1-5,.,.,TRBV4-1
CASSQGGDGGNTIYF,TGTGCCAGCAGTCAAGGAGGGGACGGAGGAAACACCATATATTTT,TRBJ1-3,.,.,TRBV9
CASSLGGIFQNIQYF,TGTGCCAGCAGCTTAGGTGGGATATTCCAAAACATTCAGTACTTC,TRBJ2-4,.,.,TRBV7-9
CASEKSDRGVYEQYF,TGTGCCAGCGAAAAATCGGACAGGGGGGTCTACGAGCAGTACTTC,TRBJ2-7,TRBD1,.,TRBV28
CSVVTGFIEDTQYF,TGCAGCGTTGTTACAGGGTTTATCGAAGATACGCAGTATTTT,TRBJ2-3,.,.,TRBV29-1
CASSVAPGGGMDTQYF,TGTGCCAGCAGCGTAGCTCCAGGGGGAGGTATGGATACGCAGTATTTT,TRBJ2-3,.,.,TRBV9
CASSLGASYSYEQYF,TGTGCCAGCAGCTTAGGGGCCAGTTACTCCTACGAGCAGTACTTC,TRBJ2-7,.,.,TRBV7-9
CASSPCRLANYGYTF,TGTGCCAGCAGCCCTTGTAGGTTAGCTAACTATGGCTACACCTTC,TRBJ1-2,.,once,TRBV21-1
CASTRDRTYGELFF,TGCGCCAGCACAAGGGACAGAACTTATGGGGAGCTGTTTTTT,TRBJ2-2,TRBD1,.,TRBV5-1
CASSYLALYEQYF,TGTGCCAGCAGTTATTTGGCACTCTACGAGCAGTACTTC,TRBJ2-7,.,.,TRBV6-6
CASSLAATRNTGELFF,TGTGCCAGCAGCTTAGCGGCTACTAGAAACACCGGGGAGCTGTTTTTT,TRBJ2-2,.,.,TRBV7-2
CASRPKTGMYEQYF,TGTGCCAGCAGACCTAAGACAGGGATGTACGAGCAGTACTTC,TRBJ2-7,TRBD1,.,TRBV11-2
CASSQDPGQGPYEQYF,TGTGCCAGCAGCCAAGATCCGGGACAGGGGCCCTACGAGCAGTACTTC,TRBJ2-7,TRBD1,few,TRBV14
CASSLGTGASNQPQHF,TGTGCCAGCAGCCTCGGGACAGGGGCGAGCAATCAGCCCCAGCATTTT,TRBJ1-5,TRBD1,.,TRBV7-8
CASSLTGGNTEAFF,TGCGCCAGCAGCCTCACAGGGGGCAACACTGAAGCTTTCTTT,TRBJ1-1,TRBD1,.,TRBV5-1
CASSQEGANEKLFF,TGCGCCAGCAGCCAAGAGGGGGCCAATGAAAAACTGTTTTTT,TRBJ1-4,.,.,TRBV4-3
CASPWGLAGTRPNNEQFF,TGTGCCAGCCCCTGGGGGCTAGCGGGGACCCGACCTAACAATGAGCAGTTCTTC,TRBJ2-1,TRBD2,.,TRBV25-1
CSVGDRVDYGYTF,TGCAGCGTTGGGGACAGGGTGGACTATGGCTACACCTTC,TRBJ1-2,TRBD1,.,TRBV29-1
CASSLALGGVGGYTF,TGCGCCAGCAGCTTGGCCTTAGGGGGCGTAGGTGGCTACACCTTC,TRBJ1-2,TRBD1,.,TRBV5-1
CASSLRGADTQYF,TGTGCCAGCAGCCTCAGGGGGGCAGATACGCAGTATTTT,TRBJ2-3,.,.,TRBV7-2
CASSQGIAQPQHF,TGTGCCAGCAGTCAGGGTATAGCTCAGCCCCAGCATTTT,TRBJ1-5,.,.,TRBV2
CAWSVPGELFF,TGTGCCTGGAGTGTCCCCGGGGAGCTGTTTTTT,TRBJ2-2,.,.,TRBV30
CAWSTGYNSPLHF,TGTGCCTGGAGTACTGGGTATAATTCACCCCTCCACTTT,TRBJ1-6,.,.,TRBV30